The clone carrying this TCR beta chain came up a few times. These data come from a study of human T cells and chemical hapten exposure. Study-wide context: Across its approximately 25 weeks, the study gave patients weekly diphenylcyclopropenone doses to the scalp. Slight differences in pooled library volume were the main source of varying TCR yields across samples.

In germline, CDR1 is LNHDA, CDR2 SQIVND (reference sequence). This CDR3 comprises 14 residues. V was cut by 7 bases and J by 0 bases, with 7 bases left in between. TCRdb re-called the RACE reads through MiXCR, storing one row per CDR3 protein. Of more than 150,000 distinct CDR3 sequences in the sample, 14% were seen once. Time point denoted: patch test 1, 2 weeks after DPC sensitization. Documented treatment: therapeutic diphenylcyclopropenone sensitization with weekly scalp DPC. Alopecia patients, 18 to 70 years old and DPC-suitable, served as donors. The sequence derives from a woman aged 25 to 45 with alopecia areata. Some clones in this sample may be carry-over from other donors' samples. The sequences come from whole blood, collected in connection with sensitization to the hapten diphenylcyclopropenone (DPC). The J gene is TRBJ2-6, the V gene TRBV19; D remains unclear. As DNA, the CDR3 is TGTGCCAGTAAAGACCGCTCTGGGGCCAACGTCCTGACTTTC. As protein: CASKDRSGANVLTF.